This entry lists 26 T cell receptor beta chains sequenced from one sample in a study of shared clonotypes between healthy human individuals (TCRdb year 2020). Library preparation employed the immunoSEQ multiplex PCR assay. As stored in TCRdb, this immuneACCESS dataset retains in-frame rearrangements with V and J assigned. A fraction of the clones does not appear; measured against another copy, unresolved V genes explain less than half of the discrepancy, and the remainder lacks a known reason. This sample is represented by over a million clones; about 76% of them were singletons. The ten largest make up 1.2% to 1.5% of the sample. What was sequenced was memory CD4+ T cells sorted from blood. The sample's cell subset or site label, decoded: CD45RA-negative fraction. The receptor source for this set is a man between 18 and 29 years old in good health.

This chain links TRBV28 with TRBJ2-3, with D maybe TRBD1 (7 bases). Germline CDR1 MDHEN, CDR2 SYDVKM. The CDR3 has 16 residues. V was pared by 6 bases and J by 5 bases, with 21 bases between. The CDR3 sequence is CASSLLGGGLGDTQYF. The CDR3 nucleotides are TGTGCCAGCAGCCTCCTAGGAGGGGGCTTGGGAGATACGCAGTATTTT.

The chain joins TRBV7-2 to TRBJ1-2; weak D call: TRBD1 (5 bases). The CDR3 sequence is 15 residues long. CDR1 and CDR2 from the germline V gene are SGHTA and FQGNSA. V was shortened by 5 bases and J by 4 bases, with 17 bases between the two germline ends. CDR3 in amino acids: CASSPNRGPSYGYTF. In nucleotides, the CDR3 is TGTGCCAGCAGCCCCAATCGGGGCCCCAGCTATGGCTACACCTTC.

Concerning this clone itself: The identical CDR3 is also encoded by other nucleotide sequences in the sample. V is TRBV7-9 and J is TRBJ1-4; 7 bases line up with TRBD1. The J segment lost 5 bases and the V segment lost 1 base, leaving 1 base of the junction unmatched. The CDR3 has 14 amino acids. CDR1 is SEHNR, CDR2 FQNEAQ, per germline (reference sequence). The CDR3 loop is CASSLGQGNEKLFF. CDR3 coding DNA: TGTGCCAGCAGCTTAGGACAGGGAAATGAAAAACTGTTTTTT.

The chain couples TRBV6-1 to TRBJ1-5, with D possibly TRBD1 on 5 matching bases. Trimming took off 2 bases at V and 2 bases at J, with 10 bases between the two ends. The CDR3 is 15 amino acids. The V gene's germline CDR1 is MNHNS and CDR2 SASEGT. The DNA of the CDR3 is TGTGCCAGCAGTGAATCGGGGCTTGGCAATCAGCCCCAGCATTTT. This encodes CASSESGLGNQPQHF.

The chain carries TRBV2 and TRBJ2-3, with TRBD2 identical over 9 bases. V gave up 7 bases and J gave up 7 bases; unmatched junction bases: 9. Germline CDR1 SNHLY, CDR2 FYNNEI. The CDR3 has 14 residues. Here the CDR3 DNA reads TGTGCCAGCATCGGGCAGCGGGGGGCCAATACGCAGTATTTT. Translating gives CASIGQRGANTQYF. Full variable domain (missing parts from reference TRBV2 and TRBJ2-3): EPEVTQTPSHQVTQMGQEVILRCVPISNHLYFYWYRQILGQKVEFLVSFYNNEISEKSEIFDDQFSVERPDGSNFTLKIRSTKLEDSAMYFCASIGQRGANTQYFGPGTRLTVL.

This clone has a handful of counts. The chain has TRBV6-6 and TRBJ1-2, with D perhaps matching TRBD1 (6 bases). Trimming took 6 bases from V and 4 from J, leaving 12 bases between them. Germline assignment: CDR1 MNHNY and CDR2 SVGAGI (reference sequence). There are 13 residues in the CDR3. Here the CDR3 DNA reads TGTGCCAGCAGCCTCGGGGGGCGCTATGGCTACACCTTC. This codes for CASSLGGRYGYTF.

V is TRBV5-8 and J is TRBJ1-3, with D possibly TRBD1 on 5 matching bases. Germline values: CDR1 SGHTS, CDR2 YDEGEE. The CDR3 covers 17 residues. Trimming took 2 bases from V and 0 from J, leaving 15 bases between them. CDR3 residues: CASSFSGTADSGNTIYF. The CDR3 coding sequence is TGTGCCAGCAGCTTTTCGGGGACGGCCGACTCTGGAAACACCATATATTTT. The full variable domain, in which reference TRBV5-8 and TRBJ1-3 provide the parts outside the CDR3, is EAGVTQSPTHLIKTRGQQATLRCSPISGHTSVYWYQQALGLGLQFLLWYDEGEERNRGNFPPRFSGRQFPNYSSELNVNALELEDSALYLCASSFSGTADSGNTIYFGEGSWLTVV.

The J gene is TRBJ2-7, the V gene TRBV30; 11 positions agree with TRBD1. The CDR3 runs 13 residues. The J segment lost 3 bases and the V segment lost 6 bases, leaving 4 bases of the junction unmatched. The germline V gene encodes CDR1 GTSNPN and CDR2 SVGIG (reference sequence). The CDR3 DNA is TGTGCCTGCGGGACAGGGGGAGACTACGAGCAGTACTTC. It is translated as CACGTGGDYEQYF. The variable domain in full, with the rest retrieved from reference TRBV30 and TRBJ2-7, is SQTIHQWPATLVQPVGSPLSLECTVEGTSNPNLYWYRQAAGRGLQLLFYSVGIGQISSEVPQNLSASRPQDRQFILSSKKLLLSDSGFYLCACGTGGDYEQYFGPGTRLTVT.

DNA for the CDR3: TGCGCCAGCAGTGGGGGAATTAATGAAAAACTGTTTTTT. As protein: CASSGGINEKLFF. The genes are TRBV10-1 and TRBJ1-4; no reliable D call. Germline values: CDR1 WNHNN, CDR2 SYGVQD (reference sequence). This CDR3 is 13 amino acids long. Trimming cost V 4 bases and J 4 bases, with 7 bases left between them.

The chain has TRBV11-2 and TRBJ2-2, with D unresolved. Germline loops: CDR1 SGHAT, CDR2 FQNNGV. This CDR3 has 14 residues. Trimming left V 8 bases short and J 2 bases short, with 12 bases between. The CDR3 loop is CASGEAYNTGELFF. The DNA for the CDR3 is TGTGCCAGCGGCGAAGCTTATAACACCGGGGAGCTGTTTTTT.

The chain couples TRBV6-1 to TRBJ2-3; TRBD1 matches at 8 bases. Per the germline V gene, CDR1 is MNHNS and CDR2 is SASEGT. The CDR3 length is 15 residues. After removal of 0 bases from V and 7 bases from J, the junction contained 6 bases not matched to a gene. The CDR3 protein is CASSEAPGGGNTQYF. CDR3 DNA sequence: TGTGCCAGCAGTGAAGCTCCAGGGGGCGGAAATACGCAGTATTTT.

This clone was seen a few times. This chain uses TRBV10-3 with TRBJ2-7; 9 positions agree with TRBD1. CDR1 is ENHRY, CDR2 SYGVKD, per germline. This CDR3 contains 15 residues. The V segment lost 7 bases and the J segment 1 base; nucleotides outside the gene matches: 8. The chain's CDR3 is CAINAGTGKSYEQYF. For the CDR3, the DNA is TGTGCCATCAACGCCGGGACAGGGAAGTCCTACGAGCAGTACTTC.

The chain couples TRBV7-2 to TRBJ2-1; 9 nucleotides line up with TRBD2. V shed 1 base, J shed 3 bases, and the junction held 1 base outside the gene matches. The CDR3 is 15 amino acids. The germline CDR1 and CDR2 sequences are SGHTA and FQGNSA. The CDR3 region is CASSLGLAVYNEQFF. For the CDR3, the DNA is TGTGCCAGCAGCTTAGGACTAGCGGTCTACAATGAGCAGTTCTTC.

The chain links TRBV7-9 to TRBJ2-5, with TRBD1 as a possible D gene (5 bases). The V gene lost 4 bases and the J gene lost 6 bases, with 18 bases spanning the gap. The CDR3 sequence is 15 residues long. Germline assignment: CDR1 SEHNR and CDR2 FQNEAQ (reference sequence). In DNA, the CDR3 is TGTGCCAGCAGCTCCCGACAGTCCCTAGGGAAGACCCAGTACTTC. Its translation: CASSSRQSLGKTQYF. The full variable domain, its missing parts supplied by reference TRBV7-9 and TRBJ2-5, is DTGVSQNPRHKITKRGQNVTFRCDPISEHNRLYWYRQTLGQGPEFLTYFQNEAQLEKSRLLSDRFSAERPKGSFSTLEIQRTEQGDSAMYLCASSSRQSLGKTQYFGPGTRLLVL.

This rearrangement joins TRBV29-1 to TRBJ2-7; no firm D call. Trimming removed 4 bases from V and 1 base from J, with 8 bases in between. From germline, CDR1 is SQVTM and CDR2 ANQGSEA. The CDR3 loop spans 12 amino acids. The CDR3 DNA follows: TGCAGCGTTGGTTCAGTTTCCTACGAGCAGTACTTC. Protein sequence: CSVGSVSYEQYF.

This clone turned up a few times. This chain links TRBV5-6 with TRBJ2-3; TRBD2 agrees at 7 bases. The J segment lost 4 bases and the V segment lost 1 base, leaving 9 bases of the junction unmatched. Germline values: CDR1 SGHDT, CDR2 YYEEEE. CDR3 length equals 16 residues. The CDR3 DNA sequence: TGTGCCAGCAGCTTGAGGGCTAGCGGTTCTTCAGATACGCAGTATTTT. This codes for CASSLRASGSSDTQYF.

CDR3 region: CASSQVWGQPRSSPLHF. CDR3 nucleotide sequence: TGCGCCAGCAGCCAAGTCTGGGGGCAGCCTCGAAGTTCACCCCTCCACTTT. The chain employs TRBV4-3 and TRBJ1-6; the D gene is possibly TRBD1 (6 bases). V was cut by 1 base and J by 9 bases, with 19 bases left in between. CDR1 and CDR2 (germline): LGHNA, YSLEER. The CDR3 is made up of 17 amino acids.

The V call is TRBV19, the J call TRBJ2-1, with 14 bases matching TRBD2. The CDR3 extends over 20 amino acids. Trimming removed 5 bases from V and 0 bases from J; junction bases left unmatched: 12. CDR1 is LNHDA, CDR2 SQIVND, per germline (reference sequence). The CDR3 region is CASSSGLAGGLTSSYNEQFF. In DNA, the CDR3 is TGTGCCAGTAGTTCCGGACTAGCGGGAGGACTGACGAGCTCCTACAATGAGCAGTTCTTC.

This clone was observed a single time. This chain uses TRBV7-2 with TRBJ2-2, with D possibly matching TRBD2 (6 bases). In germline, CDR1 is SGHTA, CDR2 FQGNSA. The CDR3 extends over 17 amino acids. V was pared by 5 bases and J by 2 bases, with 18 bases between. The CDR3 nucleotides are TGTGCCAGCAGCACCGGGGCGGGAACCCCAAACACCGGGGAGCTGTTTTTT. This encodes CASSTGAGTPNTGELFF.

In its sample, this clone was seen a few times. The chain joins TRBV29-1 to TRBJ1-5, with D hard to call. This CDR3 contains 12 residues. V shed 4 bases and J shed 4 bases, with 8 bases lying between them. Germline V gene sequence: CDR1 SQVTM, CDR2 ANQGSEA. DNA for the CDR3: TGCAGCGTTGCACACCTAAATCAGCCCCAGCATTTT. This encodes CSVAHLNQPQHF.

Concerning this clone: Other DNA sequences in the sample encode the same CDR3. V gene TRBV9 combines with J gene TRBJ1-1, with 8 bases aligning to TRBD1. V gave up 3 bases and J gave up 1 base; unmatched junction bases: 2. Per germline, CDR1 SGDLS and CDR2 YYNGEE. The length of the CDR3 is 14 residues. CDR3 loop: CASSAGQGNTEAFF. CDR3 nucleotides: TGTGCCAGCAGCGCCGGACAGGGGAACACTGAAGCTTTCTTT.

This chain connects TRBV5-1 to TRBJ2-7, with D perhaps TRBD1 or TRBD2 (6 bases each). CDR1 and CDR2 (germline): SGHRS, YFSETQ. The V end was cut by 4 bases, the J end by 5 bases, with 19 bases between. CDR3 size: 15 residues. The CDR3 coding sequence is TGCGCCAGCAGCGGGGGGTCAGGGGAAGTCCACGAGCAGTACTTC. This encodes CASSGGSGEVHEQYF.

About this clone itself: Other DNA sequences within the sample encode an identical CDR3. The gene calls are TRBV28 and TRBJ2-7; TRBD1 matches at 12 bases. CDR1 and CDR2 from the germline V gene are MDHEN and SYDVKM. V was pared by 4 bases and J by 4 bases, with 5 bases of the junction left unmatched. The CDR3 consists of 15 residues. The CDR3 loop reads CASSSPGQGAYEQYF. The DNA for the CDR3 is TGTGCCAGCAGTTCACCGGGACAGGGGGCATACGAGCAGTACTTC.

The chain joins TRBV30 to TRBJ2-7; D is ambiguous. V was pared by 0 bases and J by 3 bases, with 9 bases between. The CDR3 totals 13 residues. CDR1 is GTSNPN and CDR2 is SVGIG in the germline V gene (reference sequence). CDR3 residues: CAWSVQMNYEQYF. CDR3 DNA sequence: TGTGCCTGGAGTGTACAGATGAACTACGAGCAGTACTTC.

The V gene is TRBV7-2, the J gene TRBJ2-7, with 9 positions matching TRBD2. This CDR3 is built from 14 residues. The ends lost 3 bases at V and 0 bases at J; junction bases unmatched: 0. Germline assignment: CDR1 SGHTA and CDR2 FQGNSA. This CDR3 reads CASSLREGSYEQYF. The CDR3 DNA is TGTGCCAGCAGCTTGCGGGAGGGCTCCTACGAGCAGTACTTC.

The gene calls are TRBV14 and TRBJ1-5; D possibly corresponds to TRBD1 (5 bases). Germline lookup yields CDR1 SGHDN and CDR2 FVKESK. With 1 base removed from V and 6 bases from J, the gap between germline ends came to 10 bases. CDR3 length equals 14 residues. CDR3 nucleotide sequence: TGTGCCAGCAGCCAAGGTGGGGGGTCTCAGCCCCAGCATTTT. Translated, it gives CASSQGGGSQPQHF. Supplemented by reference TRBV14 and TRBJ1-5, the full variable domain reads EAGVTQFPSHSVIEKGQTVTLRCDPISGHDNLYWYRRVMGKEIKFLLHFVKESKQDESGMPNNRFLAERTGGTYSTLKVQPAELEDSGVYFCASSQGGGSQPQHFGDGTRLSIL.